These T cell receptor beta chains were read from a single sample in a study of cytomegalovirus exposure and HLA in healthy donors. TCRdb keeps only in-frame clones here, not all; method: immunoSEQ multiplex PCR. The table shows 100,000 to 150,000 clones, with over 70% occurring only once. The sequencing sample was made of PBMCs. The receptors were sampled from a female donor in good health and CMV-seronegative. The CDR3 runs from the conserved cysteine through the conserved F or W. D genes are given only for firm matches. The listing skips clone size in some rows; elsewhere it reads once, few, many or a size class.

TRBJ2-7 TRBV10-3 TRBD2 NA CAISESRGDASYEQYF TGTGCCATCAGTGAGTCGCGGGGGGACGCCAGCTACGAGCAGTACTTC
TRBJ2-1 TRBV30 TRBD1 NA CAWKPQGADVDEQFF TGTGCCTGGAAGCCACAGGGGGCTGATGTAGATGAGCAGTTCTTC
TRBJ2-2 TRBV4-2 TRBD2 NA CASSQGPSGGGTGELFF TGTGCCAGCAGCCAAGGTCCTAGCGGGGGAGGGACCGGGGAGCTGTTTTTT
TRBJ2-2 TRBV6-6 NA NA CASSFRLGGGTGELFF TGTGCCAGCAGTTTCCGCCTCGGGGGAGGCACCGGGGAGCTGTTTTTT
TRBJ2-3 TRBV18 TRBD1 once CASSPQGAADTQYF TGTGCCAGCTCACCCCAGGGGGCGGCGGATACGCAGTATTTT
TRBJ1-2 TRBV5-4 NA NA CASSADTFYTF TGTGCCAGCAGCGCTGACACGTTCTACACCTTC
TRBJ2-1 TRBV9 NA NA CASSALPGDEQFF TGTGCCAGCAGCGCCCTCCCGGGGGATGAGCAGTTCTTC
TRBJ1-4 TRBV6-1 NA NA CASSEAADEKLFF TGTGCCAGCAGTGAAGCGGCTGATGAAAAACTGTTTTTT
TRBJ2-2 TRBV21-1 NA NA CASSTREGQNGELFF TGTGCCAGCAGCACGCGGGAGGGCCAAAACGGGGAGCTGTTTTTT
TRBJ1-6 TRBV18 TRBD1 NA CASSPDRGHNSPLHF TGTGCCAGCTCACCGGACAGGGGGCATAATTCACCCCTCCACTTT
TRBJ1-2 TRBV9 TRBD1 NA CASSVFDRGTHQYGYTF TGTGCCAGCAGCGTATTTGACAGGGGGACCCATCAGTATGGCTACACCTTC
TRBJ2-3 TRBV5-1 NA once CASSFGGPGTDTQYF TGCGCCAGCAGCTTCGGGGGGCCGGGCACAGATACGCAGTATTTT
TRBJ1-2 TRBV18 NA NA CASSPRQGLNYGYTF TGTGCCAGCTCGCCGCGGCAGGGGCTGAACTATGGCTACACCTTC
TRBJ2-2 TRBV7-9 NA NA CASSFAQVQTGELFF TGTGCCAGCAGCTTCGCCCAGGTCCAAACCGGGGAGCTGTTTTTT
TRBJ1-2 TRBV2 NA few CASSFDSYGYTF TGTGCCAGCAGTTTCGACAGCTATGGCTACACCTTC
TRBJ2-1 TRBV5-1 TRBD1 NA CASSTPLGQTYNEQFF TGCGCCAGCAGCACTCCCCTGGGACAGACCTACAATGAGCAGTTCTTC
TRBJ2-1 TRBV30 TRBD2 NA CAWRAGGGREQFF TGTGCCTGGAGGGCAGGCGGGGGGAGGGAGCAGTTCTTC
TRBJ1-1 TRBV29-1 NA once CSVAFASSVNTEAFF TGCAGCGTTGCTTTTGCCTCGAGCGTGAACACTGAAGCTTTCTTT
TRBJ1-2 TRBV2 NA NA CASSGRWFQSSYGYTF TGTGCCAGCAGTGGGAGGTGGTTTCAGTCTAGCTATGGCTACACCTTC
TRBJ2-7 TRBV19 TRBD2 NA CASSTREGYEQYF TGTGCCAGTAGTACCCGGGAGGGCTACGAGCAGTACTTC
TRBJ1-5 TRBV18 TRBD1 NA CASSPRAGGEEVDQPQHF TGTGCCAGCTCACCAAGGGCAGGGGGCGAAGAGGTAGATCAGCCCCAGCATTTT
TRBJ2-5 TRBV25-1 TRBD2 NA CASRLGLAGGVEETQYF TGTGCCAGCCGCCTGGGACTAGCGGGAGGGGTGGAAGAGACCCAGTACTTC
TRBJ2-7 TRBV5-6 TRBD1 few CASSLGLQGAGEQYF TGTGCCAGCAGCTTGGGTCTCCAGGGGGCGGGCGAGCAGTACTTC
TRBJ2-3 TRBV5-1 TRBD2 NA CASSWRGGGERSDTQYF TGCGCCAGCAGCTGGAGAGGCGGGGGGGAAAGGTCAGATACGCAGTATTTT
TRBJ2-5 TRBV30 NA NA CAWSVKRNQETQYF TGTGCCTGGAGTGTAAAGAGAAATCAAGAGACCCAGTACTTC
TRBJ2-1 TRBV5-1 TRBD2 NA CASMGGTYNEQFF TGCGCCAGCATGGGGGGGACCTACAATGAGCAGTTCTTC
TRBJ2-3 TRBV5-1 NA NA CASSPGGRISTDTQYF TGCGCCAGCAGCCCGGGTGGTCGAATTAGCACAGATACGCAGTATTTT
TRBJ1-5 TRBV4-1 NA NA CASSQDRVVPPQHF TGCGCCAGCAGCCAAGATCGAGTGGTTCCGCCCCAGCATTTT
TRBJ1-1 TRBV19 TRBD1 NA CASSILGQGWNTEAFF TGTGCCAGTAGTATCCTAGGACAGGGTTGGAACACTGAAGCTTTCTTT
TRBJ2-1 TRBV18 NA NA CASSPRRGLYNEQFF TGTGCCAGCTCACCAAGGCGGGGGCTCTACAATGAGCAGTTCTTC
TRBJ1-2 TRBV7-3 TRBD1 NA CASRPTGGAGGYTF TGTGCCAGCAGACCGACAGGGGGCGCCGGGGGCTACACCTTC
TRBJ1-6 TRBV21-1 NA few CASSTPGLISPLHF TGTGCCAGCAGCACCCCAGGGCTCATTTCACCCCTCCACTTT
TRBJ1-2 TRBV5-4 TRBD1 NA CASSLAGGGFYGYTF TGTGCCAGCAGCTTGGCAGGGGGTGGGTTCTATGGCTACACCTTC
TRBJ2-3 TRBV11-2 NA few CASSPQGTDTQYF TGTGCCAGCAGCCCGCAGGGCACAGATACGCAGTATTTT
TRBJ1-6 TRBV7-2 TRBD1 NA CASSLTGTGNSPLHF TGTGCCAGCAGCCTAACCGGGACAGGGAATTCACCCCTCCACTTT
TRBJ1-4 TRBV5-3 NA NA CARSLVRRESTNEKLFF TGTGCCAGAAGCTTGGTCCGGCGGGAGAGCACTAATGAAAAACTGTTTTTT
TRBJ2-5 TRBV30 NA NA CAWSVNFQETQYF TGTGCCTGGAGTGTAAACTTCCAAGAGACCCAGTACTTC
TRBJ1-6 TRBV5-6 NA few CASSLIVANSPLHF TGTGCCAGCAGCTTGATTGTCGCGAATTCACCCCTCCACTTT
TRBJ1-2 TRBV12-5 NA NA CASGFLTF TGTGCTAGTGGTTTCCTCACCTTC
TRBJ1-4 TRBV6-5 TRBD1 NA CASSYSGTGGEKLFF TGTGCCAGCAGTTACTCGGGGACAGGGGGTGAAAAACTGTTTTTT
TRBJ2-1 TRBV15 NA NA CATSRGGGHGYNEQFF TGTGCCACCAGCAGAGGGGGGGGGCATGGTTACAATGAGCAGTTCTTC
TRBJ2-5 TRBV7-9 TRBD2 NA CASSRAGGVGETQYF TGTGCCAGCAGCCGAGCGGGAGGGGTGGGAGAGACCCAGTACTTC
TRBJ1-2 TRBV19 NA NA CASSNSREGRFLYGYTF TGTGCCAGTAGTAACTCCCGGGAGGGGAGGTTCCTCTATGGCTACACCTTC
TRBJ2-1 TRBV7-9 NA NA CASSGRLDSYNEQFF TGTGCCAGCAGCGGAAGACTAGATTCCTACAATGAGCAGTTCTTC
TRBJ2-3 TRBV28 TRBD2 NA CASTVTSGSTDTQYF TGTGCCAGCACGGTGACTAGCGGGAGCACAGATACGCAGTATTTT
TRBJ2-2 TRBV11-2 NA NA CASSLVRRGTGELFF TGTGCCAGCAGCTTAGTTCGGCGGGGCACCGGGGAGCTGTTTTTT
TRBJ1-5 TRBV2 NA once CASSRQLNQPQHF TGTGCCAGCAGTAGACAGTTAAATCAGCCCCAGCATTTT
TRBJ1-5 TRBV30 NA NA CAWSEETRGQPQHF TGTGCCTGGAGTGAGGAGACGCGGGGTCAGCCCCAGCATTTT
TRBJ2-7 TRBV9 NA NA CASSVAGAASYEQYF TGTGCCAGCAGCGTAGCTGGGGCAGCCTCCTACGAGCAGTACTTC
TRBJ2-1 TRBV12-5 NA NA CASGLVAGEGDEQFF TGTGCTAGTGGTCTTGTGGCCGGTGAGGGTGATGAGCAGTTCTTC
TRBJ1-5 TRBV4-2 NA few CASSQDGASNQPQHF TGTGCCAGCAGCCAAGATGGGGCTTCCAATCAGCCCCAGCATTTT
TRBJ1-4 TRBV28 NA NA CASSLGASTLMRKLFF TGTGCCAGCAGTTTGGGGGCATCCACCTTAATGAGGAAACTGTTTTTT
TRBJ2-1 TRBV4-1 TRBD2 NA CASSQSHLAGVEQFF TGCGCCAGCAGCCAAAGCCACCTAGCGGGGGTTGAGCAGTTCTTC
TRBJ1-2 TRBV2 TRBD1 few CASKRDRGHGYTF TGTGCCAGCAAGAGGGACAGGGGGCACGGCTACACCTTC